These 8 T cell receptor beta chains share one sample of origin, sequenced in a study of blood T cells in healthy people across ages (dated by TCRdb to the mid-2010s). Libraries were built with 5' RACE. A second PCR of roughly 6 to 11 cycles was run with a J-beta primer mix and a sample-barcoded 5' primer. In TCRdb, the public reads were trimmed at Q25 with fastp and aligned with MiXCR, with productive beta chains retained. One record per CDR3 amino acid sequence lists the most common genes and DNA. In this sample the table shows fewer than 2,000,000 distinct CDR3 sequences, about two fifths of which occur a single time. The ten largest make up more than 20% of the sample. The specimen sequenced was blood. These TCRs come from a human donor in good health.

This clonotype occurred a few times. This rearrangement joins TRBV29-1 to TRBJ1-2, with D perhaps TRBD1 (6 bases). The ends were cut back, 7 bases at V and 8 bases at J, with 14 bases in the middle. CDR1 is SQVTM, CDR2 ANQGSEA, per germline. There are 11 residues in the CDR3. CDR3 protein: CSAAGGGGYTF. In DNA form, the CDR3 reads TGCAGCGCGGCCGGGGGGGGCGGCTACACCTTC.

The V call is TRBV20-1, the J call TRBJ2-7, with 7 bases aligning to TRBD1. The CDR3 runs to 15 residues. CDR1 is DFQATT and CDR2 is SNEGSKA in the germline V gene (reference sequence). V was clipped by 3 bases and J by 3 bases; unmatched bases: 11. CDR3 DNA: TGCAGTGCTAGCCTAGAGACAGGGACCGACTACGAGCAGTACTTC. Residues: CSASLETGTDYEQYF.

The rearrangement joins TRBV20-1 to TRBJ2-7, with 9 bases identical to TRBD2. The CDR3 contains 17 residues. Germline CDR1 reads DFQATT; CDR2 reads SNEGSKA (reference sequence). V lost 0 bases and J lost 3; bases outside the gene matches: 12. The CDR3 loop reads CSARDRRKAGGIYEQYF. In nucleotides, the CDR3 is TGCAGTGCTAGAGATCGAAGAAAGGCGGGGGGGATCTACGAGCAGTACTTC.

V usage is TRBV6-6 and J usage is TRBJ2-5; TRBD1 is a possible D gene (7 bases). The CDR3 runs 15 residues. Germline assignment: CDR1 MNHNY and CDR2 SVGAGI (reference sequence). Trimming left V 1 base short and J 11 bases short, with 20 bases between. For the CDR3, the DNA is TGTGCCAGCAGTTACTGGGTCGGGGGAACAGGGGAGCAGTACTTC. It is translated as CASSYWVGGTGEQYF.

This clonotype was seen a single time. The V call is TRBV28, the J call TRBJ2-4, with TRBD2 matching 9 bases. The last part of the DNA fits TRBJ2-7 better; the J call may be wrong. This CDR3 is built from 14 residues. Looked up from germline, CDR1 is MDHEN and CDR2 is SYDVKM. Written as DNA, the CDR3 is TGTGCCAGCAGTTGGGGACTAGCCGCGAACGAGCAGTACTTC. Protein: CASSWGLAANEQYF.

The gene calls are TRBV20-1 and TRBJ1-2, with D perhaps matching TRBD1 (6 bases). Germline-derived CDR1 and CDR2 are DFQATT and SNEGSKA (reference sequence). CDR3 length: 11 residues. Between the trimmed V and J ends, which lost 5 bases and 7 bases, there was a span of 11 bases. CDR3 DNA: TGCAGTGCTGCGGACAGAATTGGCTACACCTTC. This encodes CSAADRIGYTF.

This sequence joins TRBV5-1 and TRBJ2-3; the D is unclear. Per germline, CDR1 SGHRS and CDR2 YFSETQ. Between the trimmed V and J ends, which lost 4 bases and 4 bases, there was a span of 16 bases. This CDR3 comprises 15 residues. The CDR3 DNA follows: TGCGCCAGCAGCCCGCGGCCCCGGACCCCAGATACGCAGTATTTT. Translating it yields CASSPRPRTPDTQYF.

The chain has TRBV15 and TRBJ1-1; TRBD1 agrees at 7 bases. Germline CDR1 and CDR2: LNHNV and YYDKDF (reference sequence). V lost 3 bases and J lost 4; bases outside the gene matches: 8. The CDR3 runs 15 residues. CDR3 sequence (DNA): TGTGCCACCAGCAGTCGCCGGGACAGAGGCACTGAAGCTTTCTTT. Its translation: CATSSRRDRGTEAFF.